The source of this T cell receptor beta chain is a study of blood T cell repertoires in COVID-19. Overall study: Samples of COVID-19 (acute and convalescent) were obtained from the United States, Italy and Spain. From T cells, B-cell-depleted T cells, or PBMCs came the material, which was cDNA or gDNA.

The data were produced by immunoSEQ multiplex PCR, yet TCRdb's version contains in-frame clones alone and is incomplete. The data show around 100,000 clones, about 86% seen once. CDR1 and CDR2 from the germline V gene are MNHEY and SVGAGI. The ends lost 0 bases at V and 5 bases at J; junction bases unmatched: 2. CDR3 length: 15 amino acids. The chain employs TRBV6-5 and TRBJ1-4; 8 bases match TRBD1. Material for sequencing was peripheral blood. The TCR was taken from a human donor in a cohort sampled during active COVID-19. For the CDR3, the DNA is TGTGCCAGCAGTTACTCCGGACAGGGAAATGAAAAACTGTTTTTT. Its translation is CASSYSGQGNEKLFF.